Presented here are 25 T cell receptor beta chains from one specimen sequenced in a study of early stage breast cancer tumors. Only in-frame clones appear in the TCRdb table, and some are missing; sequencing was by immunoSEQ multiplex PCR. The repertoire holds around 71,000 clones, roughly 80% seen once, with approximately 3.7% in the top ten. The sequenced sample consisted of blood. These receptor sequences come from a person in their 60s with breast cancer.

V is TRBV7-8 and J is TRBJ2-7; perhaps TRBD1 as D (5 bases). Trimming took off 1 base at V and 6 bases at J, with 10 bases between the two ends. Germline values: CDR1 SGHVS, CDR2 FQNEAQ. The CDR3 has 13 residues. The CDR3 DNA sequence: TGTGCCAGCAGCTTAGGACGCCAGGGCGAGCAGTACTTC. It codes for CASSLGRQGEQYF.

This clone was found a few times. V and J are TRBV19 and TRBJ2-5; the D gene could be TRBD1 or TRBD2 (6 bases each). The CDR3 runs 13 residues. Germline V gene lookup returns CDR1 LNHDA and CDR2 SQIVND (reference sequence). Trimming stripped 5 bases from V and 4 bases from J, with 11 bases between. The CDR3 DNA reads as TGTGCCAGTAGTTGGGGGGCACGAGAGACCCAGTACTTC. Protein: CASSWGARETQYF.

CDR3 sequence reads: CASSSGSTETQYF. CDR3 nucleotide sequence: TGCGCCAGCAGCTCGGGATCAACAGAGACCCAGTACTTC. This chain links TRBV5-1 with TRBJ2-5; TRBD2 might be the D (5 bases). The germline gives CDR1 SGHRS, CDR2 YFSETQ. The CDR3 contains 13 residues. V dropped 3 bases and J dropped 4 bases, with 10 bases sitting between them.

V is TRBV2 and J is TRBJ2-1; TRBD2 matches at 10 bases. Germline CDR1 is SNHLY and CDR2 is FYNNEI. J gave up 3 bases and V 4 bases, and 3 bases lay outside the gene matches. There are 15 residues in the CDR3. The chain's CDR3 is CASSVGTSDYNEQFF. The DNA for the CDR3 is TGTGCCAGCAGTGTCGGGACTAGCGACTACAATGAGCAGTTCTTC.

The count of this clone is one. The rearrangement joins TRBV9 to TRBJ2-7; D is unresolved. The V and J ends lost 5 bases and 1 base respectively, with 10 bases between them. This CDR3 spans 13 amino acids. Germline loops: CDR1 SGDLS, CDR2 YYNGEE. The CDR3 loop reads CASRQKRSYEQYF. As DNA, the CDR3 is TGTGCCAGCAGGCAGAAACGGTCCTACGAGCAGTACTTC.

The chain recombines TRBV11-2 with TRBJ2-6; perhaps TRBD2 as D (6 bases). CDR3 size: 16 residues. The V gene lost 9 bases and the J gene lost 2 bases, with 17 bases spanning the gap. CDR1 and CDR2 from the germline V gene are SGHAT and FQNNGV. CDR3 protein: CASSPGELAGANVLTF. The DNA of the CDR3 is TGTGCCAGTTCCCCGGGGGAACTAGCTGGGGCCAACGTCCTGACTTTC.

A few counts support this clone. Here the CDR3 reads CSARDSGKVEYF. The CDR3 DNA reads as TGCAGCGCCAGGGACTCCGGGAAGGTGGAGTACTTC. The chain uses TRBV29-1 and TRBJ2-7, with a possible D match to TRBD2 (6 bases). The V end was cut by 7 bases, the J end by 11 bases, with 21 bases between. The CDR3 totals 12 residues. CDR1 is SQVTM and CDR2 is ANQGSEA in the germline V gene.

V gene TRBV29-1 combines with J gene TRBJ2-3; 9 positions match TRBD2. CDR3 length: 19 residues. V was pared by 3 bases and J by 1 base, with 17 bases of the junction left unmatched. Germline loops: CDR1 SQVTM, CDR2 ANQGSEA. Here the CDR3 DNA reads TGCAGCGTTGATAATGTGGGGAGCGGGGGGCATTTACGCACAGATACGCAGTATTTT. Translating gives CSVDNVGSGGHLRTDTQYF.

The genes are TRBV28 and TRBJ1-2, with 9 bases aligning to TRBD1. The germline gives CDR1 MDHEN, CDR2 SYDVKM. V was pared by 8 bases and J by 3 bases, with 10 bases of the junction left unmatched. The length of the CDR3 is 15 residues. In nucleotides, the CDR3 is TGTGCCAGCGTGGGACCCGGGACAGGGCACTATGGCTACACCTTC. Translated: CASVGPGTGHYGYTF.

The chain combines TRBV5-1 with TRBJ2-5; TRBD1 agrees at 9 bases. Germline values: CDR1 SGHRS, CDR2 YFSETQ. This CDR3 comprises 17 residues. V was clipped by 4 bases and J by 5 bases; unmatched bases: 15. CDR3 amino acids: CASSDPGQGAMRETQYF. CDR3 nucleotides: TGCGCCAGCAGCGACCCGGGACAGGGCGCGATGAGGGAGACCCAGTACTTC.

The chain combines TRBV10-3 with TRBJ2-3; D is undetermined. Germline V lookup: CDR1 ENHRY, CDR2 SYGVKD. Trimming cost V 0 bases and J 0 bases, with 4 bases left between them. This CDR3 spans 14 amino acids. CDR3 protein: CAISESGSTDTQYF. The DNA for the CDR3 is TGTGCCATCAGTGAGTCTGGTAGCACAGATACGCAGTATTTT.

The rearrangement uses TRBV6-5 and TRBJ1-2; D not certain. CDR3 length: 12 residues. V lost 6 bases and J lost 5, with 10 bases in between. Germline CDR1 MNHEY, CDR2 SVGAGI. The CDR3 loop reads CASRGSAYGYTF. CDR3 DNA sequence: TGTGCCAGCAGAGGTTCGGCTTATGGCTACACCTTC.

The chain employs TRBV19 and TRBJ2-7, with TRBD2 matching 7 bases. CDR3 length: 13 residues. The germline gives CDR1 LNHDA, CDR2 SQIVND (reference sequence). The ends lost 5 bases at V and 4 bases at J; junction bases unmatched: 5. The CDR3 loop reads CASSPSGAYEQYF. The CDR3 DNA reads TGTGCCAGTAGTCCAAGCGGGGCTTACGAGCAGTACTTC. The full variable domain, with the rest looked up from reference TRBV19 and TRBJ2-7, is DGGITQSPKYLFRKEGQNVTLSCEQNLNHDAMYWYRQDPGQGLRLIYYSQIVNDFQKGDIAEGYSVSREKKESFPLTVTSAQKNPTAFYLCASSPSGAYEQYFGPGTRLTVT.

The CDR3 nucleotides read TGTGCCTGGACCCGGGACAGGAACTATGGCTACACCTTC. Translated, it gives CAWTRDRNYGYTF. The rearrangement links TRBV30 to TRBJ1-2; TRBD1 matches at 8 bases. CDR3 length: 13 amino acids. J lost 2 bases, V lost 4 bases, and 3 bases had no gene match. Per the germline V gene, CDR1 is GTSNPN and CDR2 is SVGIG (reference sequence).

The rearrangement joins TRBV4-1 to TRBJ1-1; the D is unclear. The CDR3 loop spans 16 amino acids. The germline V gene encodes CDR1 MGHRA and CDR2 YSYEKL. V lost 0 bases and J 3 bases, leaving 14 bases between the germline ends. CDR3 residues: CASSQDPRLGYTEAFF. In DNA form, the CDR3 reads TGCGCCAGCAGCCAAGATCCCAGGCTGGGTTACACTGAAGCTTTCTTT.

The V call is TRBV15, the J call TRBJ1-4; D not certain. The CDR3 spans 14 residues. Germline loops: CDR1 LNHNV, CDR2 YYDKDF (reference sequence). V shed 0 bases and J shed 8 bases, with 10 bases lying between them. The CDR3 DNA follows: TGTGCCACCAGCAGAGACAGGAATCGAGAAAAACTGTTTTTT. Protein sequence: CATSRDRNREKLFF. Combining the CDR3 with reference TRBV15 and TRBJ1-4 gives the whole variable domain DAMVIQNPRYQVTQFGKPVTLSCSQTLNHNVMYWYQQKSSQAPKLLFHYYDKDFNNEADTPDNFQSRRPNTSFCFLDIRSPGLGDTAMYLCATSRDRNREKLFFGSGTQLSVL.

The V call is TRBV5-4, the J call TRBJ2-3, with a tentative D call TRBD2 (6 bases). The CDR3 covers 15 residues. Trimming took off 5 bases at V and 0 bases at J, with 13 bases between the two ends. Germline CDR1 reads SGHNT; CDR2 reads YYREEE (reference sequence). The CDR3 DNA sequence: TGTGCCAGCAGGAACCAGCGGGCTAGCACAGATACGCAGTATTTT. Translating it yields CASRNQRASTDTQYF.

This chain joins TRBV6-5 and TRBJ2-1, with 10 bases fitting TRBD2. J was trimmed by 9 bases and V by 6 bases; bases with no gene match: 8. Germline-derived CDR1 and CDR2 are MNHEY and SVGAGI. CDR3 length equals 14 residues. CDR3 sequence reads: CASRASGSRGEQFF. DNA of the CDR3: TGTGCCAGCAGGGCTAGCGGGAGTCGGGGTGAGCAGTTCTTC.

In this sample, this clone turned up once. The CDR3 region has the DNA TGTGCCAGCGTAGCGGGAGGGCCCAATGAGCAGTTCTTC. It translates to CASVAGGPNEQFF. This rearrangement joins TRBV5-5 to TRBJ2-1, with 11 bases aligning to TRBD2. V shed 7 bases, J shed 6 bases, and the junction held 3 bases outside the gene matches. The CDR3 spans 13 residues. CDR1 and CDR2 (germline): SGHKS, YYEKEE (reference sequence).

This clone was detected once. The V and J genes are TRBV5-1 and TRBJ2-3; D unresolved. The CDR3 length is 14 residues. The germline V gene encodes CDR1 SGHRS and CDR2 YFSETQ. Trimming took off 0 bases at V and 2 bases at J, with 7 bases between the two ends. In DNA form, the CDR3 reads TGCGCCAGCAGCTTGGACGGTACCACAGATACGCAGTATTTT. It encodes CASSLDGTTDTQYF.

The gene calls are TRBV5-1 and TRBJ2-6, with a possible D match to TRBD1 (5 bases). V was shortened by 2 bases and J by 2 bases, with 8 bases between the two germline ends. The CDR3 has 15 residues. The germline CDR1 and CDR2 sequences are SGHRS and YFSETQ. The chain's CDR3 is CASSFQGTGANVLTF. DNA for the CDR3: TGCGCCAGCAGCTTCCAGGGCACTGGGGCCAACGTCCTGACTTTC. The full variable domain, with the rest looked up from reference TRBV5-1 and TRBJ2-6, is KAGVTQTPRYLIKTRGQQVTLSCSPISGHRSVSWYQQTPGQGLQFLFEYFSETQRNKGNFPGRFSGRQFSNSRSEMNVSTLELGDSALYLCASSFQGTGANVLTFGAGSRLTVL.

The V call is TRBV6-5, the J call TRBJ2-3; D not resolved. The CDR3 is 12 amino acids. CDR1 MNHEY and CDR2 SVGAGI come from the germline V gene. Trimming took 7 bases from V and 0 from J, leaving 5 bases between them. The CDR3 reads CASKDSTDTQYF. CDR3 nucleotide sequence: TGTGCCAGCAAGGACAGCACAGATACGCAGTATTTT.

J is TRBJ2-4 and V is TRBV20-1, with a tentative D call TRBD1 (7 bases). The CDR3 covers 11 residues. The germline V and J ends were trimmed by 7 bases and 6 bases, with 10 bases remaining between them. Germline-derived CDR1 and CDR2 are DFQATT and SNEGSKA (reference sequence). The CDR3 DNA is TGCAGTGGCCAGGGGGGAAACATTCAGTACTTC. Its translation: CSGQGGNIQYF.

J is TRBJ2-1 and V is TRBV9; D not resolved. The V gene lost 3 bases and the J gene lost 0 bases, with 10 bases spanning the gap. This CDR3 is built from 15 residues. Germline-derived CDR1 and CDR2 are SGDLS and YYNGEE. CDR3 sequence reads: CASSAGLDSYNEQFF. The CDR3 nucleotides are TGTGCCAGCAGCGCCGGGCTAGACTCCTACAATGAGCAGTTCTTC. Full variable domain (outside the CDR3, taken from reference TRBV9 and TRBJ2-1): DSGVTQTPKHLITATGQRVTLRCSPRSGDLSVYWYQQSLDQGLQFLIQYYNGEERAKGNILERFSAQQFPDLHSELNLSSLELGDSALYFCASSAGLDSYNEQFFGPGTRLTVL.

V gene TRBV7-9 combines with J gene TRBJ2-2; TRBD2 matches 8 bases. V trimming: 5 bases; J trimming: 9 bases; junction bases outside the gene matches: 8. Germline values: CDR1 SEHNR, CDR2 FQNEAQ (reference sequence). The CDR3 has 14 residues. This CDR3 reads CASSDGLATRELFF. DNA for the CDR3: TGTGCCAGCAGCGATGGACTAGCTACCCGGGAGCTGTTTTTT.